The table lists the clone carrying this T cell receptor beta chain with many counts. This entry comes from a study of T cells of healthy individuals. TCRdb reprocessed the 5' RACE reads with MiXCR, giving one entry per CDR3 protein. In the table there are about 63,000 distinct CDR3 sequences, about 16% of which are singletons. V was cut by 4 bases and J by 8 bases, with 17 bases left in between. The CDR3 loop spans 15 amino acids. Germline loops: CDR1 LGHNA, CDR2 YSLEER. The chain combines TRBV4-3 with TRBJ1-4, with D maybe TRBD1 (6 bases). The sequence was collected from a human donor in good health. The CDR3 region is CASSPGGQGVEKLFF. The CDR3 region has the DNA TGCGCCAGCAGCCCTGGGGGGCAGGGAGTAGAAAAACTGTTTTTT.